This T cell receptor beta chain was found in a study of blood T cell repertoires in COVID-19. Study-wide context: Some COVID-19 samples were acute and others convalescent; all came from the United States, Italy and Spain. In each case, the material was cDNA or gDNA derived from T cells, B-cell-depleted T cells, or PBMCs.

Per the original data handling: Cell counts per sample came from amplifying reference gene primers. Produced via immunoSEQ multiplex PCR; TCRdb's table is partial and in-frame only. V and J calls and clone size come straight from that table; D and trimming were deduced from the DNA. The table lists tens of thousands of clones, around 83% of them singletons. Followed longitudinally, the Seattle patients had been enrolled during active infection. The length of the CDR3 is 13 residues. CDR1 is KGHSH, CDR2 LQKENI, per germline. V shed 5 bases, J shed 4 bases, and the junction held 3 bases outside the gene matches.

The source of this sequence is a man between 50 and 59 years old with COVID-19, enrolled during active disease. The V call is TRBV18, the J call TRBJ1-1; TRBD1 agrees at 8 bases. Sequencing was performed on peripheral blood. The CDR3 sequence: CASSATGGTEAFF. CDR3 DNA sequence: TGTGCCAGCTCAGCCACAGGGGGCACTGAAGCTTTCTTT.